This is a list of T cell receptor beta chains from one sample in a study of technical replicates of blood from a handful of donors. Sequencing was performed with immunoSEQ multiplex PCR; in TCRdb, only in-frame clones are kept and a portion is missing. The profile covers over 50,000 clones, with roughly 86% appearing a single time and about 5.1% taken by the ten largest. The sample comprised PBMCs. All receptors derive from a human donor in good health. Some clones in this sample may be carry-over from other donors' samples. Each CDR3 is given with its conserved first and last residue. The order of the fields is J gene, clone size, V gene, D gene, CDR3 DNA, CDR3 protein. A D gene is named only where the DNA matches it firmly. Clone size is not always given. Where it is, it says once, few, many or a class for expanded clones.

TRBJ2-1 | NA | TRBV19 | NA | TGTGCCAGTAGTGGGGGGGCCTTGAATGAGCAGTTCTTC | CASSGGALNEQFF
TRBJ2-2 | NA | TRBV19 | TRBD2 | TGTGCCAGTAATCCACTAGCGGGGGCCACCGGGGAGCTGTTTTTT | CASNPLAGATGELFF
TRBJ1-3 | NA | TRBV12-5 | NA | TGTGCTAGTCAGGCTACTTCAGGAAACACCATATATTTT | CASQATSGNTIYF
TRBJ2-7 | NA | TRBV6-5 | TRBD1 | TGTGCCAGCAGTTACTCGGGGACAGGGGTTGAGCAGTACTTC | CASSYSGTGVEQYF
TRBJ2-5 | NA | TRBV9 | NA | TGTGCCAGCAGCGTAGAACAGGACCAAGAGCAGACCCAGTACTTC | CASSVEQDQEQTQYF
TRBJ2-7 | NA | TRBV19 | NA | TGTGCCAGTAGTATAGAGGCAGGGTCCTCAAGGGAGCAGTACTTC | CASSIEAGSSREQYF
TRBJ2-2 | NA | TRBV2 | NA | TGTGCCAGCAGTGAAGTCATGAGTGGCGGGGAGCTGTTTTTT | CASSEVMSGGELFF
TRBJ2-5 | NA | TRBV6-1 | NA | TGTGCCAGCAATGGACAGATCCAAGAGACCCAGTACTTC | CASNGQIQETQYF
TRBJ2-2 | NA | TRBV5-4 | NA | TGTGCCAGCAGCTCCGGGGGGCAGGGAACCGGGGAGCTGTTTTTT | CASSSGGQGTGELFF
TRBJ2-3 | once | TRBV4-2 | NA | TGTGCCAGCAGCCAAGAAGGGGTAGCGCAGTATTTT | CASSQEGVAQYF
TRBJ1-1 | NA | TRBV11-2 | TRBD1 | TGTGCCAGCAGCTTAGCCGGGACAGGGGTTGAAGCTTTCTTT | CASSLAGTGVEAFF
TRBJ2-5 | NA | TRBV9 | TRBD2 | TGTGCCAGCAGCGTTTCCCCCCAGCGGGGGGTAGAGACCCAGTACTTC | CASSVSPQRGVETQYF
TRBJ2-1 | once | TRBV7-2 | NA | TGTGCCAGCAGCCGGACAGACTACAATGAGCAGTTCTTC | CASSRTDYNEQFF
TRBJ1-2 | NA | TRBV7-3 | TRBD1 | TGTGCCAGCAGCTTAACTGGACAGGGGGGTGGCTACACCTTC | CASSLTGQGGGYTF
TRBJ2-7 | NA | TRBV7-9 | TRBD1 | TGTGCCAGCAGCTCCCCTAAGACAGGGTGGTACGAGCAGTACTTC | CASSSPKTGWYEQYF
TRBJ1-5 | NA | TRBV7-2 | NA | TGTGCCAGCAGCTTAGGGTCTGCGGGCGAAGGAGGGAATCAGCCCCAGCATTTT | CASSLGSAGEGGNQPQHF
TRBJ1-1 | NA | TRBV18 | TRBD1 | TGTGCCAGCTCAGTGGGACAGGGAGTTGAAGCTTTCTTT | CASSVGQGVEAFF
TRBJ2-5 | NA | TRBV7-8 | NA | TGTGCCAGCAGCAGAGCAGGGTACCAAGAGACCCAGTACTTC | CASSRAGYQETQYF
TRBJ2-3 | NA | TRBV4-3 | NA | TGCGCCAGCAGCCAAGATGTCCTGGGACTCCAATTGGCAGATACGCAGTATTTT | CASSQDVLGLQLADTQYF
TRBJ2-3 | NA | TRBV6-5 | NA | TGTGCCACTACAGCGGAAAAGACAGATACGCAGTATTTT | CATTAEKTDTQYF
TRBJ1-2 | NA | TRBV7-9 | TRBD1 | TGTGCCAGCAGCCGAGATGGGACAGGGCTATTGGGCTACACCTTC | CASSRDGTGLLGYTF
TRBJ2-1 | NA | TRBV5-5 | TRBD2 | TGTGCCAGCAGCTTGACCGGGACTAGCCTCCATGAGCAGTTCTTC | CASSLTGTSLHEQFF
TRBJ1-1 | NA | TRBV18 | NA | TGTGCCAGCTCACCGCCGGGGGGAAGCACTGAAGCTTTCTTT | CASSPPGGSTEAFF
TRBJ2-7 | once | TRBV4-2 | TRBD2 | TGTGCCAGCAGACCTTACGCGGGAGAACAAGGCGAGCAGTACTTC | CASRPYAGEQGEQYF
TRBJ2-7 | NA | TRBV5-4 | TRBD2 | TGTGCCAGCAGCAAGACACTAGCGGGAGCCTACTACGAGCAGTACTTC | CASSKTLAGAYYEQYF
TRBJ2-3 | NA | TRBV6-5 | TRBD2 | TGTGCCAGCAGTTCCCCCGGACTAGCGGGTACAGATACGCAGTATTTT | CASSSPGLAGTDTQYF
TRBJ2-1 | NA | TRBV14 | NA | TGTGCCAGCAGCCAAAATAAGCCATCCTACAATGAGCAGTTCTTC | CASSQNKPSYNEQFF
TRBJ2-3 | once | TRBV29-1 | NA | TGCAGCGTTGAACGGGGAGGGGCAGGGGCCGGAGATACGCAGTATTTT | CSVERGGAGAGDTQYF
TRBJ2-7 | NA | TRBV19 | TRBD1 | TGTGCCAGTAGCGATGGGACAGCCTCCTACGAGCAGTACTTC | CASSDGTASYEQYF
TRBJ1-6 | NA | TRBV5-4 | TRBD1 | TGTGCCAGCAGCACCCGACAGGGGGCGCGGAATTCACCCCTCCACTTT | CASSTRQGARNSPLHF
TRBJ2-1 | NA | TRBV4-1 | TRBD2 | TGCGCCAGCAGCCAACTGCGGGGGGACTACAATGAGCAGTTCTTC | CASSQLRGDYNEQFF
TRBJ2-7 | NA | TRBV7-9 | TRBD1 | TGTGCCAGCAGCTGGGGACAGTCCTACGAGCAGTACTTC | CASSWGQSYEQYF
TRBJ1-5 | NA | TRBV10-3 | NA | TGTGCCATCAGGGGCTCGGGGGAGGGTCAGCCCCAGCATTTT | CAIRGSGEGQPQHF
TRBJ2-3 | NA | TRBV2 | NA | TGTGCCAGCAGTGCCACTCGACTAGCAGATACGCAGTATTTT | CASSATRLADTQYF
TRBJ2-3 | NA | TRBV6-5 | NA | TGTGCCAGCAGTTACTCGTATCAGGGCGCAGATACGCAGTATTTT | CASSYSYQGADTQYF
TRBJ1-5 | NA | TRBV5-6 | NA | TGTGCCAGCAGCAAGATCGTTCAGAGCAATCAGCCCCAGCATTTT | CASSKIVQSNQPQHF
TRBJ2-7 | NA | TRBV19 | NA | TGTGCCAGTAGTATAGTAGTCGGGAACTACGAGCAGTACTTC | CASSIVVGNYEQYF
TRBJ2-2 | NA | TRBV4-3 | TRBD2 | TGCGCCAGCAGCCAAGATCCGGGGGGGTACGCCACCGGGGAGCTGTTTTTT | CASSQDPGGYATGELFF
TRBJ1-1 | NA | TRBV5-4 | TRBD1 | TGTGCCAGCAGCACGGGGACAGGGAAGGGGGAAGCTTTCTTT | CASSTGTGKGEAFF
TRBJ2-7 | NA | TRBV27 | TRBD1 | TGTGCCAGCAGGCAGCTTGATCGGACAGGCCACGAGCAGTACTTC | CASRQLDRTGHEQYF
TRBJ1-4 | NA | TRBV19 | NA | TGTGCCAGTAGTATAAGCCAGGGCTCAGGTGAAAAACTGTTTTTT | CASSISQGSGEKLFF
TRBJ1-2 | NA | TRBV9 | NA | TGTGCCAGCAGCGTAGGCCAAGGGGCCGGTAACTATGGCTACACCTTC | CASSVGQGAGNYGYTF
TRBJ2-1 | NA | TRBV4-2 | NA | TGTGCCAGCAGCCAGTACAGGGAAACTTACAATGAGCAGTTCTTC | CASSQYRETYNEQFF
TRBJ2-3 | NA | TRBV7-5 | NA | TGTGTCAGAAGCGATAAGGGGGCGAGAGATACGCAGTATTTT | CVRSDKGARDTQYF
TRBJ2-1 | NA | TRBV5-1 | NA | TGCGCCAGCAGCTTGATAGGGGAAGGTGGCAATGAGCAGTTCTTC | CASSLIGEGGNEQFF
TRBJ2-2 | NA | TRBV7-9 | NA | TGTGCCAGCAGCTTCTCTGTCGACACCGGGGAGCTGTTTTTT | CASSFSVDTGELFF
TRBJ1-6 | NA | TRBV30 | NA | TGTGCCTCCAAGGAGGGGCTGGTCTCACCCCTCCACTTT | CASKEGLVSPLHF
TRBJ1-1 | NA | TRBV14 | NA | TGTGCCAGCAGCCTCACAAGGAACACTGAAGCTTTCTTT | CASSLTRNTEAFF
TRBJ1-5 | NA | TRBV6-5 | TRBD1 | TGTGCCAGCCGACAGGGATCGAATCAGCCCCAGCATTTT | CASRQGSNQPQHF
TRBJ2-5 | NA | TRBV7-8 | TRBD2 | TGTGCCAGCAGCATAAGGCTAGCGGAAGAGACCCAGTACTTC | CASSIRLAEETQYF
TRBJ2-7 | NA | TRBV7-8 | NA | TGTGCCAGCAGCTTATCCCCTAGTACAAACGAGCAGTACTTC | CASSLSPSTNEQYF
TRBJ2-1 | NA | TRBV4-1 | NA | TGCGCCAGCAGCCAACTTCGGACCCGAGGGTACAATGAGCAGTTCTTC | CASSQLRTRGYNEQFF